The 14 T cell receptor beta chains given below trace back to one sample, sequenced in a study of blood T cells in healthy people across ages. With a J-beta primer mix and a sample-barcoded 5' primer, a second PCR ran about 6 to 11 cycles. TCRdb re-called the 5' RACE reads through MiXCR, storing one row per CDR3 protein. The repertoire holds about 640,000 distinct CDR3 sequences, around three fifths seen once, with approximately 37% in the top ten. The material sequenced was blood. The receptors were gathered from a man in his sixties in good health.

This clonotype has more than one count but fewer than ten. The chain has TRBV7-6 and TRBJ2-7, with D perhaps TRBD1 (6 bases). The CDR3 runs to 11 residues. Per the germline V gene, CDR1 is SGHVS and CDR2 is FNYEAQ. V was clipped by 4 bases and J by 10 bases, with 11 bases between them. DNA for the CDR3: TGTGCCAGCAGCTCCCCAGGGGCCCAGTACTTC. Residues: CASSSPGAQYF.

V usage is TRBV4-1 and J usage is TRBJ2-2; 7 positions match TRBD1. The CDR3 covers 16 residues. J lost 1 base, V lost 1 base, and 3 bases had no gene match. Germline CDR1 is MGHRA and CDR2 is YSYEKL. In DNA, the CDR3 is TGCGCCAGCAGCCAAGGAGGGACAGAGAACACCGGGGAGCTGTTTTTT. Protein product: CASSQGGTENTGELFF.

The J gene is TRBJ1-2, the V gene TRBV5-1; D possibly corresponds to TRBD1 (5 bases). Germline assignment: CDR1 SGHRS and CDR2 YFSETQ. Trimming took 0 bases from V and 10 from J, leaving 25 bases between them. The CDR3 sequence is 17 residues long. The CDR3 coding sequence is TGCGCCAGCAGCTTGGTGGGGGACGGCCTATCTCTAGATGACTACACCTTC. Translated, it gives CASSLVGDGLSLDDYTF.

V usage is TRBV6-5 and J usage is TRBJ2-6; a weak D match, TRBD1 (6 bases). This CDR3 has 16 amino acids. The germline V and J ends were trimmed by 6 bases and 0 bases, with 12 bases remaining between them. Germline values: CDR1 MNHEY, CDR2 SVGAGI. The CDR3 here is CASRTDRSSGANVLTF. In DNA, the CDR3 is TGTGCCAGCAGAACGGACAGAAGCTCTGGGGCCAACGTCCTGACTTTC.

The chain joins TRBV6-2 or TRBV6-3 to TRBJ2-5, with D possibly matching TRBD1 (6 bases). V lost 6 bases and J lost 1, with 21 bases in between. The germline CDR1 and CDR2 sequences are MNHEY and SVGEGT. This CDR3 has 17 amino acids. In nucleotides, the CDR3 is TGTGCCAGCAGCTCCACCAAGGCCGGGACAACCCAAGAGACCCAGTACTTC. Translated, it gives CASSSTKAGTTQETQYF.

The rearrangement uses TRBV3-1 and TRBJ2-5, with a weak D call TRBD2 (6 bases). Trimming pared 2 bases from V and 1 base from J, leaving 11 bases between. Germline V gives CDR1 LGHDT, CDR2 YNNKEL (reference sequence). The CDR3 loop spans 15 amino acids. The CDR3 spells CASSQMAGPQETQYF. CDR3 nucleotides: TGTGCCAGCAGCCAAATGGCGGGACCCCAAGAGACCCAGTACTTC.

The rearrangement joins TRBV28 to TRBJ1-3, with D possibly matching TRBD1 (5 bases). The germline V and J ends were trimmed by 5 bases and 4 bases, with 15 bases remaining between them. The CDR3 has 15 residues. Germline values: CDR1 MDHEN, CDR2 SYDVKM. The CDR3 reads CASSGGTARGNTIYF. The CDR3 coding sequence is TGTGCCAGCAGTGGCGGGACTGCCCGGGGAAACACCATATATTTT.

A remark on this clonotype: One junction end does not reproduce the germline sequence, and a read error may be involved. The chain couples TRBV12-3 or TRBV12-4 to TRBJ1-3, with D maybe TRBD1 (6 bases). This CDR3 spans 13 amino acids. CDR3 sequence: CASSSGAGNTVYF. The CDR3 DNA sequence: TGTGCCAGCAGTTCAGGGGCCGGAAACACCGTATATTTT.

This clonotype was found a few times. The gene calls are TRBV12-3 or TRBV12-4 and TRBJ1-5; perhaps TRBD1 as D (6 bases). V lost 6 bases, J lost 10 bases, and 16 bases lay in between. This CDR3 contains 13 residues. The CDR3 DNA reads TGTGCCAGCAGCCCCAGCGGGGGGCGCCCCCAGCATTTT. This encodes CASSPSGGRPQHF.

The chain carries TRBV27 and TRBJ2-1; TRBD2 aligns across 7 bases. V lost 2 bases to trimming and J lost 3 bases; unmatched junction nucleotides: 4. CDR3 length: 15 amino acids. Germline CDR1 reads MNHEY; CDR2 reads SMNVEV (reference sequence). CDR3 in DNA: TGTGCCAGCAGTTTAGGCGGGGGTTACTACAATGAGCAGTTCTTC. This gives the protein CASSLGGGYYNEQFF.

The chain has TRBV27 and TRBJ2-5, with 9 bases aligning to TRBD1. V lost 5 bases to trimming and J lost 1 base; unmatched junction nucleotides: 8. The length of the CDR3 is 16 residues. Germline V gene lookup returns CDR1 MNHEY and CDR2 SMNVEV (reference sequence). This CDR3 is CASSPWQQGAQETQYF. Written as DNA, the CDR3 is TGTGCCAGCAGTCCATGGCAACAGGGGGCCCAAGAGACCCAGTACTTC.

The rearrangement joins TRBV12-3 or TRBV12-4 to TRBJ2-7; maybe TRBD1 (6 bases). The V end lost 2 bases, the J end lost 6 bases, and 11 bases lay between the germline ends. There are 13 residues in the CDR3. The CDR3 region is CASSLRTAGEQYF. DNA for the CDR3: TGTGCCAGCAGTTTAAGGACAGCAGGCGAGCAGTACTTC.

This clonotype has a handful of counts. The J gene is TRBJ2-1, the V gene TRBV20-1; 8 bases agree with TRBD2. Trimming at V came to 6 bases and at J to 6 bases, leaving 13 bases not matched to a gene. The CDR3 sequence is 15 residues long. Germline V gene lookup returns CDR1 DFQATT and CDR2 SNEGSKA (reference sequence). The DNA of the CDR3 is TGCAGTGCCCCGGGTCGCGGGGGGCCGTTCAATGAGCAGTTCTTC. This sequence encodes CSAPGRGGPFNEQFF.

The J gene is TRBJ2-3, the V gene TRBV7-8; 11 bases match TRBD2. Trimming took 5 bases from V and 6 from J; bases not matched to a gene: 4. Germline-derived CDR1 and CDR2 are SGHVS and FQNEAQ. The CDR3 is made up of 14 amino acids. This CDR3 is CASSPRLAGDTQYF. In DNA, the CDR3 is TGTGCCAGCAGCCCTCGACTAGCGGGGGATACGCAGTATTTT.